These 10 T cell receptor beta chains were all obtained from the same sample, sequenced in a study of neoadjuvant anti-PD-1 for oral cavity cancer. TCRdb's table, derived via immunoSEQ multiplex PCR, lists solely in-frame clones and lacks some. The data show more than 50,000 clones, with approximately 80% seen just once and just over 2.5% held by the top ten. The sequenced sample was PBMCs, obtained before nivolumab (anti-PD-1) treatment. All receptors come from a person aged 40 to 85 with oral cavity squamous cell carcinoma.

This clone occurred a few times. The V gene is TRBV19, the J gene TRBJ1-2, with D maybe TRBD1 (5 bases). The CDR3 runs 15 residues. CDR1 is LNHDA, CDR2 SQIVND, per germline (reference sequence). Trimming left V 5 bases short and J 4 bases short, with 17 bases between. The CDR3 sequence is CASSPPPFQGYGYTF. DNA for the CDR3: TGTGCCAGTAGTCCCCCCCCCTTCCAGGGCTATGGCTACACCTTC.

This clone was found once. The chain joins TRBV5-1 to TRBJ2-7; TRBD1 might be the D (6 bases). Germline values: CDR1 SGHRS, CDR2 YFSETQ. The CDR3 is made up of 14 amino acids. Trimming took off 0 bases at V and 2 bases at J, with 9 bases between the two ends. The CDR3: CASSLGDRTYEQYF. CDR3 nucleotide sequence: TGCGCCAGCAGCTTGGGAGACAGGACCTACGAGCAGTACTTC.

The chain is built from TRBV11-3 and TRBJ2-5, with 14 bases fitting TRBD2. The V and J ends lost 5 bases and 2 bases, in that order; junction bases with no gene match: 4. This CDR3 is 16 amino acids long. Germline V gives CDR1 SGHNT, CDR2 YENEEA. The CDR3 loop reads CASSQGLAGVQETQYF. DNA of the CDR3: TGTGCCAGCAGCCAGGGACTAGCGGGAGTTCAAGAGACCCAGTACTTC.

The genes are TRBV2 and TRBJ2-7; 7 positions agree with TRBD2. The trim removed 6 bases at V and 7 bases at J, leaving 12 bases unmatched. Per the germline V gene, CDR1 is SNHLY and CDR2 is FYNNEI. The CDR3 spans 14 residues. CDR3 coding DNA: TGTGCCAGCAGCCAACGGACTAGGGACTCGGAGCAGTACTTC. This codes for CASSQRTRDSEQYF.

This clone was observed a single time. The chain uses TRBV27 and TRBJ2-1, with 12 positions matching TRBD2. CDR3 length: 17 amino acids. J was trimmed by 9 bases and V by 3 bases; bases with no gene match: 12. The V gene's germline CDR1 is MNHEY and CDR2 SMNVEV (reference sequence). DNA of the CDR3: TGTGCCAGCAGTTTGGCTAGCGGGAGGGCAACGATAGCTGAGCAGTTCTTC. This translates into CASSLASGRATIAEQFF.

The chain couples TRBV4-1 to TRBJ2-1, with D maybe TRBD1 (5 bases). This CDR3 spans 17 amino acids. Trimming took 1 base from V and 4 from J, leaving 17 bases between them. Germline loops: CDR1 MGHRA, CDR2 YSYEKL. CDR3 coding DNA: TGCGCCAGCAGCCAAGTTCCTCCTATAGGGGATTACAATGAGCAGTTCTTC. As protein: CASSQVPPIGDYNEQFF.

The chain employs TRBV27 and TRBJ1-6; 7 bases agree with TRBD1. The V gene end was trimmed by 5 bases and the J gene end by 7 bases; junction bases not matched to a gene: 11. The CDR3 length is 16 residues. The germline V gene encodes CDR1 MNHEY and CDR2 SMNVEV (reference sequence). The CDR3 nucleotides are TGTGCCAGCAGTCCAAATGCAGGGGGTGGCAATTCACCCCTCCACTTT. It yields the protein CASSPNAGGGNSPLHF.

The chain combines TRBV6-1 with TRBJ2-7; D is uncertain. V was trimmed by 7 bases and J by 2 bases, leaving 9 bases between them. CDR1 is MNHNS and CDR2 is SASEGT in the germline V gene. The CDR3 spans 12 residues. CDR3 in amino acids: CASTRRAYEQYF. The CDR3 DNA reads TGTGCCAGCACCAGGAGAGCCTACGAGCAGTACTTC.

The rearrangement joins TRBV2 to TRBJ2-2, with 7 bases matching TRBD2. The CDR3 spans 16 residues. Germline V gene data show CDR1 as SNHLY and CDR2 as FYNNEI. With 6 bases clipped from V and 1 base from J, the junction kept 8 bases outside the gene matches. CDR3 bases: TGTGCCAGCAGCGCCCATGCGGGAGAGAACACCGGGGAGCTGTTTTTT. This codes for CASSAHAGENTGELFF. Based on the CDR3 plus reference TRBV2 and TRBJ2-2, the full variable domain is EPEVTQTPSHQVTQMGQEVILRCVPISNHLYFYWYRQILGQKVEFLVSFYNNEISEKSEIFDDQFSVERPDGSNFTLKIRSTKLEDSAMYFCASSAHAGENTGELFFGEGSRLTVL.

This rearrangement joins TRBV14 to TRBJ1-6; D gene uncertain. V lost 2 bases to trimming and J lost 6 bases, with 14 bases between them. Germline loops: CDR1 SGHDN, CDR2 FVKESK. This CDR3 has 16 amino acids. The CDR3 nucleotides read TGTGCCAGCAGCCAAAATTCTAAGGGCCGTAATTCACCCCTCCACTTT. Translation gives CASSQNSKGRNSPLHF.